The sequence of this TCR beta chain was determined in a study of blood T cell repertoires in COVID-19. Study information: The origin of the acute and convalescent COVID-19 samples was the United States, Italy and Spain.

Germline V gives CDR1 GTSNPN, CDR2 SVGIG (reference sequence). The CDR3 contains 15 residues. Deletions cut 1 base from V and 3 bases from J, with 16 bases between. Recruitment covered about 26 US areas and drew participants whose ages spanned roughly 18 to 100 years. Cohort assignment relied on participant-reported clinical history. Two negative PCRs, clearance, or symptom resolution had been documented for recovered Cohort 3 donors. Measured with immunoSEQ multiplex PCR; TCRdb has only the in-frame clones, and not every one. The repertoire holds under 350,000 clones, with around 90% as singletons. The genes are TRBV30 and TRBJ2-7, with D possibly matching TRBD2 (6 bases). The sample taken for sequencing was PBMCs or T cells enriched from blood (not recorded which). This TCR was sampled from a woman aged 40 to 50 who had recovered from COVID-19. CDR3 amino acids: CAWSGGAGRYYEQYF. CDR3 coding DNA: TGTGCCTGGAGTGGCGGGGCTGGAAGATACTACGAGCAGTACTTC.